The 15 T cell receptor beta chains listed next were all sequenced from one sample in a study of blood T cells in healthy people across ages. A second PCR of 7 to 11 cycles used a sample-barcoded 5' primer and a J-beta primer mix. TCRdb re-derived calls from the 5' RACE reads in MiXCR, one entry per CDR3 protein. The sample yields 1.6 million or so distinct CDR3 sequences, almost 35% seen once. The specimen sequenced was blood. Receptors were obtained from a woman younger than 45 in good health.

This clonotype was detected only a few times. The V gene is TRBV15, the J gene TRBJ1-2; D gene unclear. In germline, CDR1 is LNHNV, CDR2 YYDKDF (reference sequence). V lost 4 bases and J 7 bases, leaving 19 bases between the germline ends. The CDR3 sequence is 15 residues long. The CDR3 region is CATSNLGSSLGGYTF. DNA for the CDR3: TGTGCCACCAGCAACCTAGGGAGCAGCCTTGGTGGCTACACCTTC.

The count of this clonotype is one. The chain links TRBV10-3 to TRBJ1-1; D is unresolved. CDR1 is ENHRY and CDR2 is SYGVKD in the germline V gene. CDR3 length equals 17 residues. V was shortened by 0 bases and J by 0 bases, with 14 bases between the two germline ends. The CDR3: CAISESWAPELNTEAFF. The CDR3 region has the DNA TGTGCCATCAGTGAGTCTTGGGCGCCTGAGTTGAACACTGAAGCTTTCTTT.

The rearrangement links TRBV12-3 or TRBV12-4 to TRBJ1-2; D gene uncertain. The CDR3 runs to 15 residues. V lost 6 bases and J lost 8, with 22 bases in between. CDR3 in DNA: TGTGCCAGCAGCCCTTCTAGCACTGGCTTCGGGGGCTACACCTTC. Translating it yields CASSPSSTGFGGYTF.

In the case of this clonotype: The junction differs from germline at one of its ends, possibly a read error. The chain couples TRBV18 to TRBJ2-1; TRBD2 aligns across 8 bases. Germline V gene data show CDR1 as KGHSH and CDR2 as LQKENI. This CDR3 has 15 residues. CDR3 sequence: CASSPRLAPNNERFF. The CDR3 DNA reads as TGTGCCAGCTCACCCCGACTAGCGCCTAACAATGAGCGGTTCTTC.

The chain links TRBV20-1 to TRBJ1-1; D gene unclear. Per the germline V gene, CDR1 is DFQATT and CDR2 is SNEGSKA (reference sequence). This CDR3 has 14 amino acids. V was trimmed by 1 base and J by 4 bases, leaving 13 bases between them. The CDR3 is CSARAPPRFTEAFF. The CDR3 DNA reads TGCAGTGCTAGAGCCCCCCCCAGGTTCACTGAAGCTTTCTTT.

The chain employs TRBV20-1 and TRBJ2-1; D gene uncertain. The germline V gene encodes CDR1 DFQATT and CDR2 SNEGSKA (reference sequence). The CDR3 covers 12 residues. V shed 3 bases and J shed 3 bases, with 6 bases lying between them. The CDR3 loop is CSASPVYNEQFF. CDR3 DNA sequence: TGCAGTGCTAGTCCGGTCTACAATGAGCAGTTCTTC.

About this clonotype: Here the CDR3 omits its conserved ending phenylalanine or tryptophan, so a read error is the likely source. The chain couples TRBV2 to TRBJ2-7; TRBD2 aligns across 12 bases. The CDR3 has 18 amino acids. Germline CDR1 SNHLY, CDR2 FYNNEI. V gave up 2 bases and J gave up 2 bases; unmatched junction bases: 10. This chain's CDR3 is CASSEPRLTSGRTYEQYL. The DNA for the CDR3 is TGTGCCAGCAGTGAACCTCGTCTGACTAGCGGGAGAACCTACGAGCAGTACCTC.

Note on this clonotype: The junction differs from germline at one of its ends, possibly a read error. The chain links TRBV3-1 to TRBJ2-7, with a possible D match to TRBD1 (6 bases). The J call is doubtful: the DNA matches TRBJ2-4 better. Germline V gene data show CDR1 as LGHDT and CDR2 as YNNKEL (reference sequence). There are 13 residues in the CDR3. The CDR3 protein is CTSSPDSSNIQYF. The CDR3, as DNA: TGTACCAGCAGCCCGGACAGTTCAAACATTCAGTACTTC.

This clonotype was recorded a few times. The rearrangement links TRBV10-3 to TRBJ1-2, with TRBD1 matching over 8 bases. The CDR3 spans 13 residues. V lost 8 bases to trimming and J lost 2 bases; unmatched junction nucleotides: 4. CDR1 is ENHRY and CDR2 is SYGVKD in the germline V gene. CDR3 amino acids: CAIGSGGNYGYTF. The DNA for the CDR3 is TGTGCCATCGGGTCAGGGGGCAACTATGGCTACACCTTC.

This clonotype has at least ten counts. The chain links TRBV5-1 to TRBJ2-3; unclear D gene. The germline V gene has CDR1 SGHRS and CDR2 YFSETQ. V lost 0 bases to trimming and J lost 0 bases, with 8 bases between them. The CDR3 is 15 residues long. The CDR3 nucleotides are TGCGCCAGCAGCTTGGACACTTCTAGCACAGATACGCAGTATTTT. Translation: CASSLDTSSTDTQYF.

The V call is TRBV3-1, the J call TRBJ2-1; 8 bases match TRBD2. CDR1 LGHDT and CDR2 YNNKEL come from the germline V gene (reference sequence). The CDR3 consists of 15 residues. V dropped 0 bases and J dropped 5; count of bases not matched to a gene: 3. In DNA form, the CDR3 reads TGTGCCAGCAGCCAAGAGACTAGCGTTGACAATGAGCAGTTCTTC. Protein: CASSQETSVDNEQFF.

The J gene is TRBJ2-1, the V gene TRBV5-1, with D perhaps assigned TRBD1 or TRBD2 (5 bases each). CDR1 and CDR2 from the germline V gene are SGHRS and YFSETQ. V gave up 4 bases and J gave up 4 bases, with 18 bases separating them. This CDR3 has 16 residues. The CDR3: CASSSTGASRYNEQFF. CDR3 nucleotides: TGCGCCAGCAGCAGTACCGGGGCTAGCAGATACAATGAGCAGTTCTTC. The full variable domain, in which reference TRBV5-1 and TRBJ2-1 provide the parts outside the CDR3, is KAGVTQTPRYLIKTRGQQVTLSCSPISGHRSVSWYQQTPGQGLQFLFEYFSETQRNKGNFPGRFSGRQFSNSRSEMNVSTLELGDSALYLCASSSTGASRYNEQFFGPGTRLTVL.

A single count supports this clonotype. This chain connects TRBV30 to TRBJ1-2; weak D call: TRBD1 (5 bases). Between the trimmed V and J ends, which lost 4 bases and 6 bases, there was a span of 18 bases. The CDR3 totals 14 residues. From germline, CDR1 is GTSNPN and CDR2 SVGIG (reference sequence). This CDR3 reads CAWIGTPLLNGYTF. DNA for the CDR3: TGTGCCTGGATCGGGACCCCACTTTTGAATGGCTACACCTTC.

V and J are TRBV20-1 and TRBJ1-1, with no clear D. Trimming took off 1 base at V and 0 bases at J, with 12 bases between the two ends. The CDR3 sequence is 15 residues long. From germline, CDR1 is DFQATT and CDR2 SNEGSKA (reference sequence). CDR3 nucleotides: TGCAGTGCTAGAGCGGTTGGGAGGGTGAACACTGAAGCTTTCTTT. As protein: CSARAVGRVNTEAFF.

This clonotype was found a few times. The chain links TRBV9 to TRBJ2-1; TRBD2 matches at 10 bases. With V trimmed by 3 bases and J by 8 bases, 11 bases remained unmatched. CDR1 and CDR2 from the germline V gene are SGDLS and YYNGEE. This CDR3 comprises 16 residues. CDR3 in amino acids: CASSGGWGLAMDEQFF. The CDR3 nucleotides are TGTGCCAGCAGCGGGGGGTGGGGACTAGCGATGGATGAGCAGTTCTTC.